The T cell receptor (beta chain) under discussion was sequenced for a study of control samples from healthy donors and cancer patients. Sequenced by immunoSEQ multiplex PCR; TCRdb stores in-frame clones only, minus some. The sample holds fewer than 95,000 clones, roughly 80% seen once. The length of the CDR3 is 14 residues. The V gene lost 5 bases and the J gene lost 0 bases, with 10 bases spanning the gap. Germline V lookup: CDR1 SGHAT, CDR2 FQDESV (reference sequence). Sample: blood. This sequence joins TRBV11-1 and TRBJ1-1; no definite D call. This sequence originates from a man aged 25-45 years in good health. The CDR3 sequence: CASSRTYMNTEAFF. CDR3 coding DNA: TGTGCCAGCAGCCGGACTTACATGAACACTGAAGCTTTCTTT.